The 9 T cell receptor beta chains given below trace back to one sample, sequenced in a study of T cell responses to AZD1222 COVID-19 vaccine. Clones were read by immunoSEQ multiplex PCR, and TCRdb kept only the in-frame ones, dropping some. The sample contains 150,000 or so clones, about 92% of which appear only once. This sample comprised peripheral blood, obtained on day 0 of AZD1222 vaccination. These receptors came from an adult in good health.

The chain links TRBV7-3 to TRBJ2-3, with 12 bases matching TRBD2. CDR1 and CDR2 from the germline V gene are SGHTA and FQGTGA. CDR3 size: 15 residues. Trimming removed 0 bases from V and 5 bases from J; junction bases left unmatched: 0. The CDR3 bases are TGTGCCAGCAGCTTAACGGGACTAGCGGGAGATACGCAGTATTTT. Protein: CASSLTGLAGDTQYF.

This sequence joins TRBV4-1 and TRBJ1-1, with D possibly being TRBD1 (6 bases). Germline CDR1 MGHRA, CDR2 YSYEKL. CDR3 size: 18 residues. Trimming shortened V by 1 base and J by 0 bases, and 18 bases separated the two germline ends. The CDR3 DNA reads TGCGCCAGCAGCCAAGCGAGCGGCAGGGGCGACATGAACACTGAAGCTTTCTTT. It is translated as CASSQASGRGDMNTEAFF.

V gene TRBV3-1 (or the pseudogene TRBV3-2) combines with J gene TRBJ1-1; tentatively, D is TRBD1 (6 bases). V was cut by 0 bases and J by 4 bases, with 9 bases left in between. Germline V lookup: CDR1 LGHDT, CDR2 YNNKEL (reference sequence). The length of the CDR3 is 14 residues. DNA of the CDR3: TGTGCCAGCAGCCAAGAAGGGGGGAGCACTGAAGCTTTCTTT. This encodes CASSQEGGSTEAFF.

This chain uses TRBV5-1 with TRBJ2-2, with D perhaps TRBD2 (5 bases). Per the germline V gene, CDR1 is SGHRS and CDR2 is YFSETQ. The length of the CDR3 is 16 residues. The V end lost 1 base, the J end lost 3 bases, and 13 bases lay between the germline ends. As DNA, the CDR3 is TGCGCCAGCAGCTTGTTTGGGCCGAGGGACACCGGGGAGCTGTTTTTT. Translated: CASSLFGPRDTGELFF.

V is TRBV10-2 and J is TRBJ1-1; 10 bases fit TRBD1. The CDR3 totals 17 residues. V lost 3 bases and J lost 2; bases outside the gene matches: 9. From germline, CDR1 is WSHSY and CDR2 SAAADI. The CDR3 sequence: CASSEMGQGTPNTEAFF. CDR3 nucleotides: TGCGCCAGCAGTGAAATGGGACAGGGGACCCCCAACACTGAAGCTTTCTTT.

The sample holds one count of this clone. DNA of the CDR3: TGTGCCAGCTGCCCGGGCAGGCTGAACACTGAAGCTTTCTTT. Its translation is CASCPGRLNTEAFF. The J gene is TRBJ1-1, the V gene TRBV2, with D unclear. The CDR3 is 14 residues long. Germline V lookup: CDR1 SNHLY, CDR2 FYNNEI. V gave up 8 bases and J gave up 0 bases, with 13 bases separating them.

For this clone: Other DNA sequences from this sample encode an identical CDR3 as well. The rearrangement links TRBV6-2 or TRBV6-3 to TRBJ1-2; no definite D call. The CDR3 length is 12 residues. The germline gives CDR1 MNHEY, CDR2 SVGEGT. Trimming left V 6 bases short and J 4 bases short, with 9 bases between. The chain's CDR3 is CASSRTGYGYTF. CDR3 bases: TGTGCCAGCAGCCGAACTGGCTATGGCTACACCTTC.

The chain recombines TRBV5-8 with TRBJ2-1; 13 positions agree with TRBD2. Germline V lookup: CDR1 SGHTS, CDR2 YDEGEE. The CDR3 is 17 residues long. V dropped 0 bases and J dropped 5; count of bases not matched to a gene: 5. The CDR3 region has the DNA TGTGCCAGCAGCTTGGATGGGACTAGCGGGGATAACAATGAGCAGTTCTTC. Translated: CASSLDGTSGDNNEQFF.

This clone was detected only a few times. The chain employs TRBV7-2 and TRBJ1-1; tentatively, D is TRBD1 (6 bases). Per germline, CDR1 SGHTA and CDR2 FQGNSA. The CDR3 is 14 amino acids. Between the trimmed V and J ends, which lost 4 bases and 2 bases, there was a span of 11 bases. The CDR3 loop is CASSSLTGNTEAFF. As DNA, the CDR3 is TGTGCCAGCAGCTCCTTGACAGGAAACACTGAAGCTTTCTTT.